This T cell receptor (beta chain) stems from a study of control samples from healthy donors and cancer patients. The V gene's germline CDR1 is LNHDA and CDR2 SQIVND (reference sequence). The length of the CDR3 is 14 residues. Unmatched junction bases numbered 8, after V lost 4 bases and J lost 7 bases. Method: immunoSEQ multiplex PCR; TCRdb's copy keeps in-frame clones and lacks some. The sample lists 45,000 to 60,000 clones, roughly 94% occurring once. The receptor was derived from a man under 40 in good health. Input material: blood. V usage is TRBV19 and J usage is TRBJ1-1; 8 nucleotides align to TRBD1. In DNA form, the CDR3 reads TGTGCCAGTAGTACTGTGACAGGGGTGGGTGAAGCTTTCTTT. It translates to CASSTVTGVGEAFF.